The sequence of this TCR beta chain was determined in a study of OX40 agonist ivuxolimab in advanced cancers. Background on the study: Every patient in dose escalation had hepatocellular carcinoma, melanoma, renal cell or head and neck cancer. Allowance was made for prior anti-PD-1, anti-PD-L1 or anti-CTLA-4 therapy, and about 44% had some.

The CDR3 is 15 residues long. Trimming removed 3 bases from V and 7 bases from J; junction bases left unmatched: 10. Germline assignment: CDR1 LGHNA and CDR2 YSLEER. Method: immunoSEQ multiplex PCR; TCRdb's copy keeps in-frame clones and lacks some. The sample lists about 100,000 clones, 94% occurring once. Sequencing used CD4+ or CD8+ T cells sorted from blood, obtained in a trial of the OX40 agonist ivuxolimab. The TCR comes from an adult with an advanced solid tumor such as melanoma, head and neck, liver or kidney cancer. The chain joins TRBV4-3 to TRBJ2-3; TRBD1 aligns across 7 bases. Here the CDR3 reads CASSQETGPVHTQYF. The CDR3 nucleotides read TGCGCCAGCAGCCAGGAGACAGGGCCAGTGCATACGCAGTATTTT.